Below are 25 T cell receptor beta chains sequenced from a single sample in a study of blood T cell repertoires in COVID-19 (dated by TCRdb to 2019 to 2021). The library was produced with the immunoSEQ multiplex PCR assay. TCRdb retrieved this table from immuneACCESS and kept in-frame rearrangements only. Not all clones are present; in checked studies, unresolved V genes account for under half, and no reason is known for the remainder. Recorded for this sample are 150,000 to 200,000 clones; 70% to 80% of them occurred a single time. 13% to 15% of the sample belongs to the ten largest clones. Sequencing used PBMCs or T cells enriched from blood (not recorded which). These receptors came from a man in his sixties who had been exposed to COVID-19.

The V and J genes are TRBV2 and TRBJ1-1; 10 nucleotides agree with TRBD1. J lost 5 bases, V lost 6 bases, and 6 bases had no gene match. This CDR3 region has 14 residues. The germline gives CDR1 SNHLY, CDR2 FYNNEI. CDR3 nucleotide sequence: TGTGCCAGCAGGGGGGACAGGGGAGGTACTGAAGCTTTCTTT. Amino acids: CASRGDRGGTEAFF.

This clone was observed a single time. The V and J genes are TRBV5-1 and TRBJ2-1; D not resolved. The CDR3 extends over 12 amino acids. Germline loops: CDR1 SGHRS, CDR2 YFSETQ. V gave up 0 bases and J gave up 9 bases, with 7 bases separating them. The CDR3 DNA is TGCGCCAGCAGCTTGGACAGCTTTGAGCAGTTCTTC. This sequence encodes CASSLDSFEQFF.

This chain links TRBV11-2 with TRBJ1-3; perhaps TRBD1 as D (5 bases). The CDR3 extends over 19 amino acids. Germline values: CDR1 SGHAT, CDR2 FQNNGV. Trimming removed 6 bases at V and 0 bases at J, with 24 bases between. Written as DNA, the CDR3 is TGTGCCAGCAGGTCGACGGCGGGACTGACACTCAGCTCTGGAAACACCATATATTTT. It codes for CASRSTAGLTLSSGNTIYF.

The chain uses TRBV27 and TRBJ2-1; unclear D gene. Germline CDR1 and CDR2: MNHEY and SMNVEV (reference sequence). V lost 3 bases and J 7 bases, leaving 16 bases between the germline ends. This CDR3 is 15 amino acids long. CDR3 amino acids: CASSFAPQRQNEQFF. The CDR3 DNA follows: TGTGCCAGCAGTTTCGCCCCTCAGCGCCAGAATGAGCAGTTCTTC.

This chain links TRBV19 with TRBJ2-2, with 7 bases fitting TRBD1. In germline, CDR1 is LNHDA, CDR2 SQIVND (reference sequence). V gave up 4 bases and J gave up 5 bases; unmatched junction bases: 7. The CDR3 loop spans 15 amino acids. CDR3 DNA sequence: TGTGCCAGTAGTAGCAGACAGGGTTGGACCGGGGAGCTGTTTTTT. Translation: CASSSRQGWTGELFF.

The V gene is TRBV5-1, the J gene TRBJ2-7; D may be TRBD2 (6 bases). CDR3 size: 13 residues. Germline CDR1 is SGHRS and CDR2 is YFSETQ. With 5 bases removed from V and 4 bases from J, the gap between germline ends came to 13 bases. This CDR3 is CASRPGVRYEQYF. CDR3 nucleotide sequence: TGCGCCAGCAGGCCGGGGGTAAGGTACGAGCAGTACTTC.

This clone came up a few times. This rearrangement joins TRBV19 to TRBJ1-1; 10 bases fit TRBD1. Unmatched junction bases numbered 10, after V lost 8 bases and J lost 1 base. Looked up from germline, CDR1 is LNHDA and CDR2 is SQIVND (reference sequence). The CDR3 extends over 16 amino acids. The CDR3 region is CASVPGQGRANTEAFF. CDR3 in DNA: TGTGCCAGTGTCCCGGGACAGGGGAGGGCGAACACTGAAGCTTTCTTT.

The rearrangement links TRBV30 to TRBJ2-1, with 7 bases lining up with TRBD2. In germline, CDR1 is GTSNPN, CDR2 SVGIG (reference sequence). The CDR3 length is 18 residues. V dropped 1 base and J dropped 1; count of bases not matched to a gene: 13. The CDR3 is CAWSGPSSGIESYNEQFF. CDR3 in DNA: TGTGCCTGGAGTGGTCCATCGAGCGGGATAGAGTCCTACAATGAGCAGTTCTTC.

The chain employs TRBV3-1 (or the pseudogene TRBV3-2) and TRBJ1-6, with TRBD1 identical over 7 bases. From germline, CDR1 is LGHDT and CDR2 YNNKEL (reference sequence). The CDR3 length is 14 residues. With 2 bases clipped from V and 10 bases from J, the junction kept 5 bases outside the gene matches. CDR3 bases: TGTGCCAGCAGCCAAAGGGGGCGCGGATCACCCCTCCACTTT. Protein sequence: CASSQRGRGSPLHF.

The CDR3 bases are TGTGCCACCACGCCCCGGGGGGGCTATGGCTACACCTTC. Translating gives CATTPRGGYGYTF. The chain has TRBV11-2 and TRBJ1-2; perhaps TRBD1 as D (5 bases). Germline assignment: CDR1 SGHAT and CDR2 FQNNGV. The CDR3 length is 13 residues. Trimming stripped 10 bases from V and 4 bases from J, with 16 bases between.

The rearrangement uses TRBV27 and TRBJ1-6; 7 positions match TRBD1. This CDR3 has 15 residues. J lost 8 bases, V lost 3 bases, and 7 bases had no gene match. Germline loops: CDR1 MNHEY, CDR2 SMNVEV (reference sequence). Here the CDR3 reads CASSFGGGRYSPLHF. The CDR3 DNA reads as TGTGCCAGCAGTTTCGGAGGGGGCAGGTATTCACCCCTCCACTTT.

The chain's CDR3 is CASNSGGSNQPQHF. CDR3 nucleotides: TGTGCCAGTAATTCAGGAGGCAGCAATCAGCCCCAGCATTTT. The V call is TRBV19, the J call TRBJ1-5; D unclear. V lost 7 bases and J lost 1, with 11 bases in between. Germline assignment: CDR1 LNHDA and CDR2 SQIVND (reference sequence). This CDR3 is built from 14 residues.

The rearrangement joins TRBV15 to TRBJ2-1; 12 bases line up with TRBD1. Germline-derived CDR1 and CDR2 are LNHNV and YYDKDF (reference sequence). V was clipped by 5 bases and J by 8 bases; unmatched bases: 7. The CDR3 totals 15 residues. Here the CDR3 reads CATSGAGQGAYEQFF. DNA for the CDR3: TGTGCCACCAGCGGAGCGGGACAGGGGGCCTATGAGCAGTTCTTC.

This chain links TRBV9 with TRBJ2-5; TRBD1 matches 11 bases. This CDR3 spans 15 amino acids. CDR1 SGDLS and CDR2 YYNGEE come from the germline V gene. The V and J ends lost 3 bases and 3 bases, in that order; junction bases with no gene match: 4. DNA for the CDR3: TGTGCCAGCAGCGAGGGGACAGGGGGGAAAGAGACCCAGTACTTC. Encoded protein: CASSEGTGGKETQYF.

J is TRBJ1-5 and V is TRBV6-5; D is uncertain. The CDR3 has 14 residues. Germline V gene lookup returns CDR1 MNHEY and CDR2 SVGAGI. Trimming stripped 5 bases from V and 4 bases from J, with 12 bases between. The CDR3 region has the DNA TGTGCCAGCAGTCCAGGCAGGTCTAATCAGCCCCAGCATTTT. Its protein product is CASSPGRSNQPQHF.

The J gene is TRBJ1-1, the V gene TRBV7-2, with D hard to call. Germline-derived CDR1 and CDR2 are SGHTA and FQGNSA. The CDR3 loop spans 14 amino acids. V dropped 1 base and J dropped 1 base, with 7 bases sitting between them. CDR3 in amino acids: CASSLGQANTEAFF. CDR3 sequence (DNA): TGTGCCAGCAGCTTAGGGCAGGCGAACACTGAAGCTTTCTTT.

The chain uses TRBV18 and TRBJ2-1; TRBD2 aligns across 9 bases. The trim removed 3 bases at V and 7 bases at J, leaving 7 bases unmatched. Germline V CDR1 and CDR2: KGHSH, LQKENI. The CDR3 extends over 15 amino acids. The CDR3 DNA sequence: TGTGCCAGCTCACCTCTTCCTAGCGGGAATAATGAGCAGTTCTTC. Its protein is CASSPLPSGNNEQFF.

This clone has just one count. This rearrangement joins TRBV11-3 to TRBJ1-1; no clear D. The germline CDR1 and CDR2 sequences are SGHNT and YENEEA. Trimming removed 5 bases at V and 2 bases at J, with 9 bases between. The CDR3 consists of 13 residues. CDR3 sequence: CASSEQPNTEAFF. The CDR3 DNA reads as TGTGCCAGCAGCGAACAGCCTAACACTGAAGCTTTCTTT. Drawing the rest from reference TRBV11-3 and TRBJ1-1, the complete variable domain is EAGVVQSPRYKIIEKKQPVAFWCNPISGHNTLYWYLQNLGQGPELLIRYENEEAVDDSQLPKDRFSAERLKGVDSTLKIQPAELGDSAVYLCASSEQPNTEAFFGQGTRLTVV.

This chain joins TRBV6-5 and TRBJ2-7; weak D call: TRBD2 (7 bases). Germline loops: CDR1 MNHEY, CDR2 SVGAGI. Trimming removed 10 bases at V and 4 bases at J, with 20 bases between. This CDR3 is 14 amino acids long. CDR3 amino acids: CATTGAGVRYEQYF. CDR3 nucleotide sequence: TGTGCCACCACGGGGGCGGGAGTGAGGTACGAGCAGTACTTC.

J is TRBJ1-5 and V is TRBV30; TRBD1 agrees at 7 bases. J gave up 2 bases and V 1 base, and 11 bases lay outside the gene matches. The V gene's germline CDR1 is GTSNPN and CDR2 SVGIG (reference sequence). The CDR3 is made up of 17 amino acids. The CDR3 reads CAWSAGQPMRGNQPQHF. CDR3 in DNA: TGTGCCTGGAGTGCGGGACAGCCTATGAGGGGCAATCAGCCCCAGCATTTT.

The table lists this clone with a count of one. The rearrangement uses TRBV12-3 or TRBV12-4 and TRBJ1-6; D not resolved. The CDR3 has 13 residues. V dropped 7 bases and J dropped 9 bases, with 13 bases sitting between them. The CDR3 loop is CASKRGRSSPLHF. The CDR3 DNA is TGTGCCAGCAAGAGAGGGAGAAGTTCACCCCTCCACTTT.

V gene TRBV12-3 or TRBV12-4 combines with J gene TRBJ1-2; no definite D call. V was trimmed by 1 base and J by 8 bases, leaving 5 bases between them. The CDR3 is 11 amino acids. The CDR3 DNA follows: TGTGCCAGCAGTTTAGGGCAAGGCTACACCTTC. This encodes CASSLGQGYTF.

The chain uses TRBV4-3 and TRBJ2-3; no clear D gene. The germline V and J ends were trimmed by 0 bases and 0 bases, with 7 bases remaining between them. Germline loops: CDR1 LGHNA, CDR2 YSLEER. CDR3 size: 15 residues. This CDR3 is CASSQEPVSTDTQYF. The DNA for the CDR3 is TGCGCCAGCAGCCAAGAGCCGGTTAGCACAGATACGCAGTATTTT.

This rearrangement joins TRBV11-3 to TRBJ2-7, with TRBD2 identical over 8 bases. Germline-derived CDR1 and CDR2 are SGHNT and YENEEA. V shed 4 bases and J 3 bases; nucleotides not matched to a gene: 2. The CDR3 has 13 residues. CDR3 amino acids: CASSSGTSYEQYF. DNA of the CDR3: TGTGCCAGCAGCTCCGGGACTAGCTACGAGCAGTACTTC.

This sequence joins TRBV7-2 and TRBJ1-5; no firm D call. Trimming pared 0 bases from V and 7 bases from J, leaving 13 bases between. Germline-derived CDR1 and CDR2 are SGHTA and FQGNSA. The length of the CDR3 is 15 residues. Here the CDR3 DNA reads TGTGCCAGCAGCTTAGCGCGGAGCTCCTGGCAGCCCCAGCATTTT. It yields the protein CASSLARSSWQPQHF.